This T cell receptor (beta chain) originates from a study of T cell repertoires in cytomegalovirus infection. As regards this clonotype: Its matching antigen is unknown.

Each CDR3 protein gets one entry after TCRdb re-called the reads with MiXCR. The profile covers about 68,000 distinct CDR3 sequences, with about 23% appearing a single time and roughly 80% taken by the ten largest. V gave up 9 bases and J gave up 3 bases, with 9 bases separating them. CDR3 size: 13 residues. In germline, CDR1 is SGHAT, CDR2 FQNNGV. The receptor was isolated from a human donor in good health (CMV status not recorded). Some clones in this sample may be carry-over from other donors' samples. Sequencing was done on a sample of PBMCs, sequenced either directly or after in vitro stimulation (not recorded which). The chain links TRBV11-2 to TRBJ2-6; D not certain. The CDR3 DNA is TGTGCCAGTCGATTCAGTGGGGCCAACGTCCTGACTTTC. This sequence encodes CASRFSGANVLTF.